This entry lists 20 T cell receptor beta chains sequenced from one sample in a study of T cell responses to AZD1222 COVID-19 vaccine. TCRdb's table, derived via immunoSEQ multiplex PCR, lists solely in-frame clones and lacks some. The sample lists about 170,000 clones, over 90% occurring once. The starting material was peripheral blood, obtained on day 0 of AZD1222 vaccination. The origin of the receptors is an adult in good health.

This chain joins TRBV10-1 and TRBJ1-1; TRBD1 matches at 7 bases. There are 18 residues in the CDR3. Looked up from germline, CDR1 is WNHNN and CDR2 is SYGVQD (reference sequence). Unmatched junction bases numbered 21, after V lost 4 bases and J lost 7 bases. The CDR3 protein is CASSGPRQGSGGGHEAFF. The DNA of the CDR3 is TGCGCCAGCAGTGGCCCTAGACAGGGATCGGGCGGTGGCCATGAAGCTTTCTTT.

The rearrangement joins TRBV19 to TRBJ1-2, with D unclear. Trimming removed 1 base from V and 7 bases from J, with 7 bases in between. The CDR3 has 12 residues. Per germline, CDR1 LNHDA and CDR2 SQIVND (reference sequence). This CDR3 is CASSIGEVGYTF. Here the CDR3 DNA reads TGTGCCAGTAGTATAGGGGAGGTTGGCTACACCTTC.

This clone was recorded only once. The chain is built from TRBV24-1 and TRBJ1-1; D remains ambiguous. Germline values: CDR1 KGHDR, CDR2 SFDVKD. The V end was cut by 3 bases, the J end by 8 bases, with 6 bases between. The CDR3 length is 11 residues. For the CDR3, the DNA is TGTGCCACCAGTGATGGGAGGGAAGCTTTCTTT. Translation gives CATSDGREAFF.

CDR3 sequence: CASSVAQGPAVRVMNTEAFF. The CDR3 nucleotides read TGTGCCAGCAGCGTAGCCCAAGGACCGGCCGTTCGGGTCATGAACACTGAAGCTTTCTTT. The chain combines TRBV9 with TRBJ1-1; no clear D gene. This CDR3 is built from 20 residues. The V gene's germline CDR1 is SGDLS and CDR2 YYNGEE. Trimming removed 0 bases from V and 0 bases from J, with 24 bases in between.

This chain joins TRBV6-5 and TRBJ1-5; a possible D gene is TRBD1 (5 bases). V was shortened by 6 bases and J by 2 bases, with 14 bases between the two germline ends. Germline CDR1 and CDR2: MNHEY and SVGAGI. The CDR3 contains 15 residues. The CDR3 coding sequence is TGTGCCAGCAGCTGGACCGGGGCCGGCAATCAGCCCCAGCATTTT. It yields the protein CASSWTGAGNQPQHF.

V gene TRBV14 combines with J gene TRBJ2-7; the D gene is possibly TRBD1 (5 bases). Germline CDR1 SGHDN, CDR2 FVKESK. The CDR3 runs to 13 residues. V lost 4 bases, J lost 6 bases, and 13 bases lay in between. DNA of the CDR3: TGTGCCAGCAGCCTCAGGGAAACGGGCGAGCAGTACTTC. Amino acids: CASSLRETGEQYF.

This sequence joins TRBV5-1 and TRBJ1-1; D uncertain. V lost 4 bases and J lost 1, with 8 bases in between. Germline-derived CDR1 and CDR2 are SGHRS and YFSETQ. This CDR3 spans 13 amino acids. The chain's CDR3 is CASSGLENTEAFF. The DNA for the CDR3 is TGCGCCAGCAGCGGCCTTGAGAACACTGAAGCTTTCTTT.

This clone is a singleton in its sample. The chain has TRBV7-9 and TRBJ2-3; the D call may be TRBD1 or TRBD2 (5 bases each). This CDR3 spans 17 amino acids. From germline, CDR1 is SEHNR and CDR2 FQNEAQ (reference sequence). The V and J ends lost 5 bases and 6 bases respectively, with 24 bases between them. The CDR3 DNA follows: TGTGCCAGCAGCCGAAAATTCGGGACCAAAACCTCGGATACGCAGTATTTT. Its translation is CASSRKFGTKTSDTQYF.

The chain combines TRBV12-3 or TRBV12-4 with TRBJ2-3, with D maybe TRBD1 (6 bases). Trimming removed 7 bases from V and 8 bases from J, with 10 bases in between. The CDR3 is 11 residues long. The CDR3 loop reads CASKQGGTQYF. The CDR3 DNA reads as TGTGCCAGCAAACAAGGGGGTACGCAGTATTTT.

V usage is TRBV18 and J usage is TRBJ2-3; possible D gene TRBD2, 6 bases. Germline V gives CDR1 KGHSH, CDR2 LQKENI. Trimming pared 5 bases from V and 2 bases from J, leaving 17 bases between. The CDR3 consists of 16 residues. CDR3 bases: TGTGCCAGCTCAAACTACGGGCGGGGACTCACAGATACGCAGTATTTT. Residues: CASSNYGRGLTDTQYF.

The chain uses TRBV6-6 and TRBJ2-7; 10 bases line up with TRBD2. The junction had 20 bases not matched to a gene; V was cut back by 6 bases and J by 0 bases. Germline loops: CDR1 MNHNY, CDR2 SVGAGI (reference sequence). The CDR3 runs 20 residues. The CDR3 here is CASSVSNGLAAISSSYEQYF. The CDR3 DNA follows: TGTGCCAGCAGCGTTTCAAACGGACTAGCGGCAATTTCTTCCTCCTACGAGCAGTACTTC.

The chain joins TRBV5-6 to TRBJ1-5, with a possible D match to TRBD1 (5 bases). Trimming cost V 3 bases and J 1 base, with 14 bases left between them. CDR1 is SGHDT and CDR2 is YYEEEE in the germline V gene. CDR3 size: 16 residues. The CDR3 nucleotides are TGTGCCAGCAGCTGGTCGGGGCAAGGGAGCAATCAGCCCCAGCATTTT. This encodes CASSWSGQGSNQPQHF.

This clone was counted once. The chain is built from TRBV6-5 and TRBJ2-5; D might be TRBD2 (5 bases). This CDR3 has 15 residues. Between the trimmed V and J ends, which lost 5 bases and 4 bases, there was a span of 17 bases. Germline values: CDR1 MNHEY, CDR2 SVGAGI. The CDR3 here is CASSLQTSIGETQYF. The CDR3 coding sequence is TGTGCCAGCAGTCTACAAACTAGTATCGGAGAGACCCAGTACTTC.

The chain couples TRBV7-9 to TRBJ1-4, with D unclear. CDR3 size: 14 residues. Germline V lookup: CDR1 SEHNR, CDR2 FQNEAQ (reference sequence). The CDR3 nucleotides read TGTGCGACCGGCCCCGAAGGGAGGGCTGAAAAACTGTTTTTT. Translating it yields CATGPEGRAEKLFF.

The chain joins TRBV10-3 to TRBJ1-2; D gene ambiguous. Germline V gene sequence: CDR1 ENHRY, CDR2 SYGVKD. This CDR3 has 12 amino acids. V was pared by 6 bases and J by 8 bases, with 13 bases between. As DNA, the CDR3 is TGTGCCATCAGACAGCATGCTATGGGCTACACCTTC. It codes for CAIRQHAMGYTF.

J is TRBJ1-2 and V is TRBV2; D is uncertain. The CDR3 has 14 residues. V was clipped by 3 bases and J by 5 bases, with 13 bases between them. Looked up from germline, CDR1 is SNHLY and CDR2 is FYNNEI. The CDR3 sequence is CASSEGPRLYGYTF. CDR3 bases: TGTGCCAGCAGTGAGGGTCCCAGGCTATATGGCTACACCTTC.

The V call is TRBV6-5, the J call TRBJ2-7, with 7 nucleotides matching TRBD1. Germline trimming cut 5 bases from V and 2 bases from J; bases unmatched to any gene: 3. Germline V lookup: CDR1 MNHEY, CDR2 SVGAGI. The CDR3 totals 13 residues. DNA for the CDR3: TGTGCCAGCAGTCGACAGGGACCCTACGAGCAGTACTTC. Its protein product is CASSRQGPYEQYF.

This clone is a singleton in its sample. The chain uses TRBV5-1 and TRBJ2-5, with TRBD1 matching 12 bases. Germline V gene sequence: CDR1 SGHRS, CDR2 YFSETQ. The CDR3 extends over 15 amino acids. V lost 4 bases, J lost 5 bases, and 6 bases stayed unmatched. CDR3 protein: CASSPGQGALETQYF. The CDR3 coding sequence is TGCGCCAGCAGCCCGGGACAGGGGGCGCTGGAGACCCAGTACTTC. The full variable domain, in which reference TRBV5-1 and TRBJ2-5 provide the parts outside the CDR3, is KAGVTQTPRYLIKTRGQQVTLSCSPISGHRSVSWYQQTPGQGLQFLFEYFSETQRNKGNFPGRFSGRQFSNSRSEMNVSTLELGDSALYLCASSPGQGALETQYFGPGTRLLVL.

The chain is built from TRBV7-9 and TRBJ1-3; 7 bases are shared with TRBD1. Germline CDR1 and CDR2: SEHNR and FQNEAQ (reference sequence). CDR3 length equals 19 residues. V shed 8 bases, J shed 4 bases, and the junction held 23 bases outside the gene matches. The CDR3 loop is CASAGALTTDRVGGNTIYF. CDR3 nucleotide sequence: TGTGCCAGCGCGGGGGCCCTCACCACCGACAGGGTGGGGGGAAACACCATATATTTT. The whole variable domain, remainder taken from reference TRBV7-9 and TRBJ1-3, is DTGVSQNPRHKITKRGQNVTFRCDPISEHNRLYWYRQTLGQGPEFLTYFQNEAQLEKSRLLSDRFSAERPKGSFSTLEIQRTEQGDSAMYLCASAGALTTDRVGGNTIYFGEGSWLTVV.

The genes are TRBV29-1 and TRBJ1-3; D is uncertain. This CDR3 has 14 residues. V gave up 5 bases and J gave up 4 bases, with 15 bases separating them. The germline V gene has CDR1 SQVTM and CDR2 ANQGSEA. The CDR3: CSVRLGSIGNTIYF. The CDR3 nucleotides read TGCAGCGTTAGACTGGGCAGCATAGGAAACACCATATATTTT.